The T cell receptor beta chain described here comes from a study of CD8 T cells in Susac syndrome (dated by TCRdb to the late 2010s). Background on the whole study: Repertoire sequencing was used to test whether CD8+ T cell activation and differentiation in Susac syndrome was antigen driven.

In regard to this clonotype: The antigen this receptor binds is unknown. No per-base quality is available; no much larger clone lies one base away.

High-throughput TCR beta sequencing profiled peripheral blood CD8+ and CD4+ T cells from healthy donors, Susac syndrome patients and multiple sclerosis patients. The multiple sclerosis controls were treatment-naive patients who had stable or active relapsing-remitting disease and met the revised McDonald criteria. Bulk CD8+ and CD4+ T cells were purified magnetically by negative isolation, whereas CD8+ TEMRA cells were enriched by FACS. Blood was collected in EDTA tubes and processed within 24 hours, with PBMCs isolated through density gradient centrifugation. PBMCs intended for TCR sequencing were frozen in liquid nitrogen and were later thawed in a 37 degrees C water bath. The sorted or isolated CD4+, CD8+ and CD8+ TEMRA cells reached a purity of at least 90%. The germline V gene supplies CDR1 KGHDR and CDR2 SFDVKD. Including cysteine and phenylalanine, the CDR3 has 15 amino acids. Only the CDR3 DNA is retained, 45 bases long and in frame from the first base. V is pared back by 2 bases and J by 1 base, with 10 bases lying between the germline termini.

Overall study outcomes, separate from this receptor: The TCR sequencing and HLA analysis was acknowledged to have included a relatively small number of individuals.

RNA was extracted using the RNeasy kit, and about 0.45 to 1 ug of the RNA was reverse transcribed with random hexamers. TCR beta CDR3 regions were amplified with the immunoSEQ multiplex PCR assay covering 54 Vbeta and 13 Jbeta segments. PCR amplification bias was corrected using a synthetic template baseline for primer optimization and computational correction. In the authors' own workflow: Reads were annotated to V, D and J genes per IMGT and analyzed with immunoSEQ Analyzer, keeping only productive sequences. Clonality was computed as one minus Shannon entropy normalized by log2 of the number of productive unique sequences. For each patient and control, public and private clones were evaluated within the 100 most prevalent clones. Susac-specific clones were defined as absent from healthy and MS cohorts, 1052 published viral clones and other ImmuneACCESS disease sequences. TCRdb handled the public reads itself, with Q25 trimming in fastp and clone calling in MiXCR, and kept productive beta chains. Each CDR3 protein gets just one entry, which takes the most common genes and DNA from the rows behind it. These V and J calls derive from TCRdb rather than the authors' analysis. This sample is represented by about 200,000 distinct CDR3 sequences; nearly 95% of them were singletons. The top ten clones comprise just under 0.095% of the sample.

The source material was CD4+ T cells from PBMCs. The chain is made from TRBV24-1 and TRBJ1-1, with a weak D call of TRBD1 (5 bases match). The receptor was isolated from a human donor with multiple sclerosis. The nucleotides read TGTGCCACCAGTGATTCCCGCCAGGGGAACACTGAAGCTTTCTTT. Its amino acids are CATSDSRQGNTEAFF.